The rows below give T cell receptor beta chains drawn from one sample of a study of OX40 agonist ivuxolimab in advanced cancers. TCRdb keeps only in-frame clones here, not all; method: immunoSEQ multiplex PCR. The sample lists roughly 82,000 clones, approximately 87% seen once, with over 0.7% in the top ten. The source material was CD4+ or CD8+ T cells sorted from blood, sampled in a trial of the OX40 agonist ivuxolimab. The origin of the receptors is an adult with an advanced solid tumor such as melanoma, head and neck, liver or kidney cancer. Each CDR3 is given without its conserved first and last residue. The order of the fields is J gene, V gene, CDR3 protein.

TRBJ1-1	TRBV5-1	ASSLGPGVGNTEAF
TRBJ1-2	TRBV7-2	ASSLSGVYGYT
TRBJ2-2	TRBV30	AWSVTGGPGELF
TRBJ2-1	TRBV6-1	ATTLLAGDNEQF
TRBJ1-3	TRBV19	ASSIGPGNGNTIY
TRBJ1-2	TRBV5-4	ASSPGQRDNYGYT
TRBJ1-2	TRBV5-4	ASSLQGLNYGYT
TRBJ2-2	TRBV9	ASSVQGLPAGTGELF
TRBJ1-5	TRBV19	ASRRGQGGGNQPQH
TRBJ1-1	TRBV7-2	ASSPRGGTGTEAF
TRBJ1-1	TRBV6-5	ATRHTTGTEAF
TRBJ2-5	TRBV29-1	SVGDQGVRETQY
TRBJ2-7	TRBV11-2	ASSSVAGAAFYEQY
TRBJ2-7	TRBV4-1	ASSQATGGAFH
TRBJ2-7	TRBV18	ASSPSRTGYEQY
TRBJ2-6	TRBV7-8	ASSLGDISGANVLT
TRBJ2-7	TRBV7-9	ASRPQGEQY
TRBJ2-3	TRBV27	ASSFRVPDTQY
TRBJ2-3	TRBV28	ASSLFASGDTQY
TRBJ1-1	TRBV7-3	ASSLESRSWAEAF
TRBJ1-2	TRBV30	AWKSSTGTPKGYT
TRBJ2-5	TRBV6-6	ASTTGPAALQETQY
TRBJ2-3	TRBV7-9	ASSPEGWSGVSTDTQY
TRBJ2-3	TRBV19	ASSSPLARTDTQY
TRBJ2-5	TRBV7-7	ASSLGVSGGAGETQY
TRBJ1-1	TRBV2	ASGGPLNTEAF
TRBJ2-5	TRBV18	ASSPSQASETQY
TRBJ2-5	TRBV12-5	ASGWTSGEVGETQY
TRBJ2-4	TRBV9	ASSVGGLDKNIQY
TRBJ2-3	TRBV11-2	ASSRTHGRTDTQY
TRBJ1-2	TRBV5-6	ASSLYKAGYT
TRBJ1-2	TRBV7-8	ASSPHTGQGRFYGYT
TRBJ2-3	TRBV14	ASSQLGRGPDTQY
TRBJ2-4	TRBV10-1	ASSTPDPELLAKNIQY
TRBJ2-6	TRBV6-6	ASSYSRAGANVLT
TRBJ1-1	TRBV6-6	ASSYDPNTEAF
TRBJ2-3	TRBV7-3	ASSLVREVDTQY
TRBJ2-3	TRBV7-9	ASSFLTPTDTQY
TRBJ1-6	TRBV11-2	ASSLELQTESLH
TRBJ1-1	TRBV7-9	ASSVIQASTEAF
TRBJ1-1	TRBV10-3	AISDPGQGLNTEAF
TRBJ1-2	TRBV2	ASSELSDRVAYGYT
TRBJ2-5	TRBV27	ASRGLTGAQETQY
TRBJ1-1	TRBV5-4	ASSGETGSMNTEAF
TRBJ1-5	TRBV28	ASSPGMGAIVN
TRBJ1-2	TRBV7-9	ASSLDLLYGYT
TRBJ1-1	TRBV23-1	ASLAGVNTEAF
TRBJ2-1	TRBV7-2	ASSPASGANNEQF
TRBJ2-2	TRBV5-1	ASSRTGETGELF
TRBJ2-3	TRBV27	ASSFEVSRGTDTQY
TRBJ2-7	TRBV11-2	ASSSGTGRYEQY
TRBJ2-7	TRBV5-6	ASSFGGAGGSYEQY
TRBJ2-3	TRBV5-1	ASSVSGEDTQY
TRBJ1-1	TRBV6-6	ASSSPGQGTNTEAF
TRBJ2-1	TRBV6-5	ASSYSRGRDEQF
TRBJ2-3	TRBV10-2	ASRTVSSTDTQY
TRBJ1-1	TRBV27	ASSLSGTRQTNTEAF
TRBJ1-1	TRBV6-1	ASSEAKGQAYTEAF
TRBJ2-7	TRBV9	ASSPLSQGSEQY
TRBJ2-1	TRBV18	ASSLSLPLAGTGNEQF